This TCR beta chain was profiled in a study of PD-1 blockade in classical Hodgkin lymphoma. After autologous stem cell transplantation all patients relapsed, and prior brentuximab vedotin exposure differed between cohorts. Method: immunoSEQ multiplex PCR; TCRdb's copy keeps in-frame clones and lacks some. This sample has 20,000 to 30,000 clones, with 81% found just once. The sample in question was peripheral blood mononuclear cells (PBMCs), obtained before the second cycle of nivolumab. This receptor was obtained from a human donor with classical Hodgkin lymphoma.

CDR3 amino acids: CASSLSEGTQETQYF. The CDR3 region has the DNA TGCGCCAGCAGCTTGAGTGAGGGGACACAAGAGACCCAGTACTTC. This chain links TRBV5-1 with TRBJ2-5; TRBD1 might be the D (6 bases). This CDR3 has 15 amino acids. V was cut by 1 base and J by 2 bases, with 12 bases left in between. The V gene's germline CDR1 is SGHRS and CDR2 YFSETQ.